The 2 T cell receptor beta chains reported below all come from one sample, sequenced in a study of blood T cells in healthy people across ages. Next came a second PCR, run for about 6 to 11 cycles, which used a sample-barcoded 5' primer along with a J-beta primer mix. TCRdb re-called the 5' RACE reads through MiXCR, storing one row per CDR3 protein. The data contain 700,000 or so distinct CDR3 sequences, around 38% of them singletons. Input material: blood. The receptors derive from an elderly man in good health.

This clonotype has more than one count but fewer than ten. V usage is TRBV9 and J usage is TRBJ1-1; tentative D call: TRBD1 (5 bases). The germline V gene has CDR1 SGDLS and CDR2 YYNGEE. The CDR3 has 15 amino acids. Trimming removed 0 bases at V and 10 bases at J, with 19 bases between. CDR3 sequence (DNA): TGTGCCAGCAGCGTAGCTAATACAGCACGCACAGGAGCTTTCTTT. This encodes CASSVANTARTGAFF.

This clonotype was seen more than once but under ten times. This chain joins TRBV11-2 and TRBJ2-3; TRBD2 matches 10 bases. V lost 3 bases, J lost 3 bases, and 6 bases stayed unmatched. CDR3 length equals 16 residues. Germline CDR1 SGHAT, CDR2 FQNNGV. Here the CDR3 reads CASSFRASGSTDTQYF. The CDR3, as DNA: TGTGCCAGCAGCTTTCGGGCTAGCGGGAGTACAGATACGCAGTATTTT.